This record concerns one TCR beta chain sequence. Original analysis: Reference gene primers were amplified, and this amplification served to estimate nucleated cell counts. TCRdb's table, derived via immunoSEQ multiplex PCR, lists solely in-frame clones and lacks some. The V and J calls and clone size come from that table; D and trimming were worked out from the DNA. The data show over 200,000 clones, with around 75% seen just once and approximately 5.3% held by the top ten. This specimen belongs to a study of blood T cell repertoires in COVID-19. Looking at the study overall: Samples came from the United States, Italy and Spain, spanning acute and convalescent COVID-19. The analysed material was cDNA or gDNA that came from T cells, B-cell-depleted T cells, or PBMCs.

Germline V CDR1 and CDR2: LNHDA, SQIVND (reference sequence). Germline trimming cut 4 bases from V and 3 bases from J; bases unmatched to any gene: 7. The CDR3 is 16 residues long. The sample taken for sequencing was peripheral blood. This sequence joins TRBV19 and TRBJ2-7, with TRBD2 matching over 12 bases. This TCR was sampled from a human donor in a cohort sampled during active COVID-19. CDR3 nucleotide sequence: TGTGCCAGTAGTAAGGAACTAGCGGGAGGTCACTACGAGCAGTACTTC. Encoded protein: CASSKELAGGHYEQYF.